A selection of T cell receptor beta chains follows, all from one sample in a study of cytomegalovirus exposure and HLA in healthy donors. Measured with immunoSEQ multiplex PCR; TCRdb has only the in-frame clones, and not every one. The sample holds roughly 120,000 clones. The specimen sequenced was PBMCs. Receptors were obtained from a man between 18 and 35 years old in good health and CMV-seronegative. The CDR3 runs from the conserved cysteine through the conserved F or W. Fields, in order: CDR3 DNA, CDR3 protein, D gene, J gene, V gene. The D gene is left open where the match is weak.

cdr3_nt: TGTGCCAGCAGTTACGTTACAGGGGGAGGTGAAGCTTTCTTT; cdr3_aa: CASSYVTGGGEAFF; d_call: TRBD1; j_call: TRBJ1-1; v_call: TRBV6-6
cdr3_nt: TGTGCCAGCAGTTATAGGCAGGGGCGAAGTGGCTACACCTTC; cdr3_aa: CASSYRQGRSGYTF; d_call: .; j_call: TRBJ1-2; v_call: TRBV6-5
cdr3_nt: TGTGCCAGCAGCGCCGGGACTAGCGGGAGCCATACGCAGTATTTT; cdr3_aa: CASSAGTSGSHTQYF; d_call: TRBD2; j_call: TRBJ2-3; v_call: TRBV5-6
cdr3_nt: TGCGCCAGCAGCTCCAAACAGGGATCCTACGAGCAGTACTTC; cdr3_aa: CASSSKQGSYEQYF; d_call: .; j_call: TRBJ2-7; v_call: TRBV5-1
cdr3_nt: TGTGCCAGCAGCTTCCGGGAGGAGCAGTACTTC; cdr3_aa: CASSFREEQYF; d_call: .; j_call: TRBJ2-7; v_call: TRBV11-2
cdr3_nt: TGTGCCAGTAGTCTACGGACAGGGGGCCTATATGGCTACACCTTC; cdr3_aa: CASSLRTGGLYGYTF; d_call: TRBD1; j_call: TRBJ1-2; v_call: TRBV19
cdr3_nt: TGTGCCAGCAGTGCTACAGGTTCCTACGAGCAGTACTTC; cdr3_aa: CASSATGSYEQYF; d_call: .; j_call: TRBJ2-7; v_call: TRBV25-1
cdr3_nt: TGTGCCAGCAGCCCGGGACAGGCAAATTCACCCCTCCACTTT; cdr3_aa: CASSPGQANSPLHF; d_call: TRBD1; j_call: TRBJ1-6; v_call: TRBV7-9
cdr3_nt: TGTGCCAGCAGCCCGGGACTAGCGGGTACCTACGAGCAGTACTTC; cdr3_aa: CASSPGLAGTYEQYF; d_call: TRBD2; j_call: TRBJ2-7; v_call: TRBV6-5
cdr3_nt: TGTGCCAGCAGGGGCGGGGCAGCGTACGGGTCCGGGGAGCTGTTTTTT; cdr3_aa: CASRGGAAYGSGELFF; d_call: .; j_call: TRBJ2-2; v_call: TRBV28
cdr3_nt: TGTGCCAGCGGATTGAACAGGGGATACGAGCAGTACTTC; cdr3_aa: CASGLNRGYEQYF; d_call: TRBD1; j_call: TRBJ2-7; v_call: TRBV6-1
cdr3_nt: TGTGCCAGCAGCACTGACAGGGACCCTGAAGCTTTCTTT; cdr3_aa: CASSTDRDPEAFF; d_call: TRBD1; j_call: TRBJ1-1; v_call: TRBV5-4
cdr3_nt: TGTGCCAGCAGTTTATGGTCAGGGTTTAGAGGCTACACCTTC; cdr3_aa: CASSLWSGFRGYTF; d_call: .; j_call: TRBJ1-2; v_call: TRBV28
cdr3_nt: TGTGCCTCCCTAAGCGGGAGCTACGAGCAGTACTTC; cdr3_aa: CASLSGSYEQYF; d_call: TRBD2; j_call: TRBJ2-7; v_call: TRBV10-3
cdr3_nt: TGTGCCAGCAGCCGCACCGGGACAGGGGCGACCGGGGAGCTGTTTTTT; cdr3_aa: CASSRTGTGATGELFF; d_call: TRBD1; j_call: TRBJ2-2; v_call: TRBV4-2